A selection of T cell receptor beta chains follows, all from one sample in a study of early T cells in non-severe SARS-CoV-2 infection. TCRdb passed the 5' RACE reads through MiXCR, listing each CDR3 protein once. The profile shows some 70,000 distinct CDR3 sequences, 9.1% of them singletons. The sample consisted of whole blood. The receptors derive from an adult who was a healthcare worker with PCR-confirmed SARS-CoV-2 infection or an uninfected control (not recorded which). Both conserved end residues are part of each CDR3.

V gene	J gene	CDR3 protein
TRBV20-1	TRBJ2-5	CSARGTGIETQYF
TRBV4-1	TRBJ2-5	CASSQEEQGRAQYF
TRBV6-5	TRBJ2-1	CASSQGSEQFF
TRBV24-1	TRBJ2-2	CATSDLAKGNTGELFF
TRBV20-1	TRBJ2-3	CSARERRRLAGDTQYF
TRBV4-1	TRBJ2-2	CASSQDFGAGTGELFF
TRBV5-1	TRBJ2-7	CASSTRDSYEQYF
TRBV5-1	TRBJ2-1	CASSSRTGMSEQFF
TRBV11-3	TRBJ2-3	CASSETLGTTDTQYF
TRBV5-3	TRBJ2-7	CARSLTPWGSGTYYEQYF
TRBV10-3	TRBJ2-3	CAISPRTGLSTDTQYF
TRBV18	TRBJ1-2	CASSQLNGYTF
TRBV7-3	TRBJ2-1	CASSADYNEQFF
TRBV20-1	TRBJ2-7	CSAPGEYEQYF
TRBV10-1	TRBJ2-1	CASSESRTIIRFLSSYNEQFF